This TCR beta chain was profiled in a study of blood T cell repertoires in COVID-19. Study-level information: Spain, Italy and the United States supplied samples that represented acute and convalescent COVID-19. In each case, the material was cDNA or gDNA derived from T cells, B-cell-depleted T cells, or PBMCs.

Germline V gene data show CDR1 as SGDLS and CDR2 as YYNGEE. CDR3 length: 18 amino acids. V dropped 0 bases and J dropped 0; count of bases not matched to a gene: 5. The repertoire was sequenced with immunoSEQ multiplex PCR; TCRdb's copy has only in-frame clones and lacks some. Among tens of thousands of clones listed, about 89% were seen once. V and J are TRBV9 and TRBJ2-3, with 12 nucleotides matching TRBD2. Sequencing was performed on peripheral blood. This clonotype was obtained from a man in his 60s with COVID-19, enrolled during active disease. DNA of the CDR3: TGTGCCAGCAGCGTAGGGGTCGGACTAGCGGGGAGCACAGATACGCAGTATTTT. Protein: CASSVGVGLAGSTDTQYF.